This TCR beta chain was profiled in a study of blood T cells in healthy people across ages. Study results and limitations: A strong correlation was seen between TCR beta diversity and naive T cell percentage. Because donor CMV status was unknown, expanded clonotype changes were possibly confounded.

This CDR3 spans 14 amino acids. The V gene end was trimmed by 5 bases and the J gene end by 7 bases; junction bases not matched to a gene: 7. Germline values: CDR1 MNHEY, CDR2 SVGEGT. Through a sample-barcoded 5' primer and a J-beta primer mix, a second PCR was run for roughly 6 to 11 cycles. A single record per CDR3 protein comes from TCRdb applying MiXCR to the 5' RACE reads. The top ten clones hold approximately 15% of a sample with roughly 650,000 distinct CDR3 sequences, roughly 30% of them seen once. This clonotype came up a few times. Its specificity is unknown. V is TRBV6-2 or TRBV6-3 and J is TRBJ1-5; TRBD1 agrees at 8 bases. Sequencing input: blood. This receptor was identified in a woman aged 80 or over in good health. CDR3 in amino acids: CASSQDRAGQPQHF. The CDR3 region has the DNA TGTGCCAGCAGTCAGGACAGGGCGGGGCAGCCCCAGCATTTT.